This TCR beta chain comes out of a study of blood T cell repertoires in COVID-19. About the research overall: PBMCs, B-cell-depleted T cells, or T cells provided the cDNA or gDNA that made up the material.

V was cut by 4 bases and J by 3 bases, with 12 bases left in between. Germline values: CDR1 SGHAT, CDR2 FQDESV (reference sequence). The CDR3 covers 14 residues. Data came from immunoSEQ multiplex PCR; TCRdb stores just in-frame clones and leaves some out. This table holds fewer than 350,000 clones, 87% found once. The chain has TRBV11-1 and TRBJ1-1; D remains unclear. Sequences were obtained from peripheral blood. This TCR derives from a woman in her 50s who had recovered from COVID-19. Here the CDR3 DNA reads TGTGCCAGCAGCTCCCCTGGCCTCTACACTGAAGCTTTCTTT. It codes for CASSSPGLYTEAFF.